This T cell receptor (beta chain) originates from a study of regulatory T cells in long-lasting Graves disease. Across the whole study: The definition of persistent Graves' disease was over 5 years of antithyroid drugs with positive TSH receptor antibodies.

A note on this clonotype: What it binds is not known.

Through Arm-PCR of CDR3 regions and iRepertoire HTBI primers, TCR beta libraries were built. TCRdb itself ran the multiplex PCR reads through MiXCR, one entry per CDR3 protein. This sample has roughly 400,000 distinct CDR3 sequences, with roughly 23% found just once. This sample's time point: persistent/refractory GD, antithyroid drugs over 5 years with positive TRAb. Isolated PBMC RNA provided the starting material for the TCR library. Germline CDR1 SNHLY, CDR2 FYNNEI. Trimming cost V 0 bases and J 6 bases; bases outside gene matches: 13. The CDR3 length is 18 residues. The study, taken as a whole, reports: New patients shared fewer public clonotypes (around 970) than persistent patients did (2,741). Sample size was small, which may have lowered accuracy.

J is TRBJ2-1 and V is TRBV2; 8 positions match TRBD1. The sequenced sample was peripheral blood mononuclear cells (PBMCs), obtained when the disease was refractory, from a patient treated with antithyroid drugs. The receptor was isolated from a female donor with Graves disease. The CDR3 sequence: CASSEALRGTGGFNEQFF. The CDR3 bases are TGTGCCAGCAGTGAAGCGCTTCGGGGGACAGGAGGCTTCAATGAGCAGTTCTTC.